The next 11 T cell receptor beta chains were all read from a single sample in a study. TCRdb called the 5' RACE reads again in MiXCR, with one record for every CDR3 protein. The sample lists approximately 100 distinct CDR3 sequences, 95% seen once, with approximately 15% in the top ten. The sample consisted of naive CD4+ T cells sorted from a lymph node. The subset here: naive CD4+ T cells, CD4+CD45RA+CD25-. These receptors all stem from a female donor with breast cancer.

To note about this clonotype: The size of this beta chain means little, since it is a stray read in a library made for alpha chains. This chain connects TRBV11-2 to TRBJ2-2; perhaps TRBD2 as D (6 bases). The CDR3 runs 17 residues. Germline V gene sequence: CDR1 SGHAT, CDR2 FQNNGV. The V gene lost 5 bases and the J gene lost 7 bases, with 23 bases spanning the gap. CDR3: CASSGLLRIRGSGELFF. For the CDR3, the DNA is TGTGCCAGCAGCGGACTGCTGAGGATACGGGGGAGCGGGGAGCTGTTTTTT.

With respect to this clonotype: This beta chain turned up in a library designed for alpha chains; as an off-target read, its abundance says little. The V call is TRBV7-3, the J call TRBJ2-3; 8 bases are a match to TRBD1. Germline V gene data show CDR1 as SGHTA and CDR2 as FQGTGA. This CDR3 contains 15 residues. Trimming took 1 base from V and 4 from J; bases not matched to a gene: 4. The CDR3 protein is CASSLRPGGPDTQYF. CDR3 DNA: TGTGCCAGCAGCTTAAGGCCAGGGGGCCCAGATACGCAGTATTTT.

As concerns this clonotype: This beta chain was picked up by a library intended for alpha chains and is off target, so its count carries little meaning. The rearrangement uses TRBV11-2 and TRBJ2-7; maybe TRBD1 (6 bases). V was cut by 5 bases and J by 5 bases, with 10 bases left in between. Germline CDR1 reads SGHAT; CDR2 reads FQNNGV. This CDR3 comprises 12 residues. CDR3 DNA sequence: TGTGCCAGCAGCCGGGACACAAACGAGCAGTACTTC. Its translation: CASSRDTNEQYF.

In the case of this clonotype: This beta chain is a stray read from a library made for alpha chains; its abundance is not meaningful. The chain has TRBV12-3 or TRBV12-4 and TRBJ1-2; D call uncertain. This CDR3 is 13 amino acids long. V lost 6 bases and J lost 8, with 16 bases in between. CDR3 protein: CASSPSRVSGYTF. DNA for the CDR3: TGTGCCAGCAGCCCTTCGAGGGTAAGCGGCTACACCTTC.

A word on this clonotype: With the library built for alpha chains, this beta chain is off target and its frequency is not meaningful. The rearrangement links TRBV12-3 or TRBV12-4 to TRBJ1-2, with 7 bases that match TRBD1. Germline trimming cut 6 bases from V and 3 bases from J; bases unmatched to any gene: 13. The CDR3 has 16 amino acids. The CDR3 coding sequence is TGTGCCAGCAGCCTCTTGTGGGCAGGGGGGGACTATGGCTACACCTTC. Translating gives CASSLLWAGGDYGYTF.

As to this clonotype: Within a library made for alpha chains, this beta chain is off target, and its count is uninformative. V is TRBV12-3 or TRBV12-4 and J is TRBJ1-2, with 7 bases fitting TRBD1. This CDR3 spans 15 amino acids. V lost 4 bases, J lost 2 bases, and 7 bases stayed unmatched. CDR3 DNA: TGTGCCAGCAGTTCTCAGCCAGGGGGAAACTATGGCTACACCTTC. It translates to CASSSQPGGNYGYTF.

Notes on this clonotype: This beta chain is off target for a library built for alpha chains, so its abundance means little. The chain couples TRBV19 to TRBJ1-2, with 7 nucleotides matching TRBD1. CDR1 and CDR2 (germline): LNHDA, SQIVND (reference sequence). Losses at the gene ends were 4 bases for V and 4 bases for J; bases not matched to a gene: 9. This CDR3 is built from 15 residues. This chain's CDR3 is CASSTRQGSSYGYTF. The DNA for the CDR3 is TGTGCCAGTAGTACCCGACAGGGCTCGAGCTATGGCTACACCTTC. The variable domain in full, completed from reference TRBV19 and TRBJ1-2, reads DGGITQSPKYLFRKEGQNVTLSCEQNLNHDAMYWYRQDPGQGLRLIYYSQIVNDFQKGDIAEGYSVSREKKESFPLTVTSAQKNPTAFYLCASSTRQGSSYGYTFGSGTRLTVV.

On this clonotype itself: This beta chain was picked up by a library intended for alpha chains and is off target, so its count carries little meaning. This sequence joins TRBV12-3 or TRBV12-4 and TRBJ1-2; D might be TRBD1 (5 bases). This CDR3 has 13 residues. V gave up 2 bases and J gave up 3 bases, with 7 bases separating them. The CDR3 protein is CASSLQGYYGYTF. For the CDR3, the DNA is TGTGCCAGCAGTTTACAGGGTTACTATGGCTACACCTTC.

Details on this clonotype: This beta chain was picked up by a library intended for alpha chains and is off target, so its count carries little meaning. V and J are TRBV5-1 and TRBJ2-1; TRBD2 agrees at 7 bases. With 4 bases clipped from V and 6 bases from J, the junction kept 4 bases outside the gene matches. The CDR3 runs to 13 residues. Germline V gene sequence: CDR1 SGHRS, CDR2 YFSETQ. The CDR3 region is CASSGTNSNEQFF. The CDR3, as DNA: TGCGCCAGCAGCGGGACTAACTCCAATGAGCAGTTCTTC.

In the case of this clonotype: This beta chain slipped into a library made for alpha chains as a stray read, so its size is not meaningful. The chain recombines TRBV20-1 with TRBJ2-1; D ambiguous. The CDR3 is made up of 12 amino acids. V lost 6 bases and J lost 5, with 11 bases in between. Germline lookup yields CDR1 DFQATT and CDR2 SNEGSKA (reference sequence). Here the CDR3 DNA reads TGCAGTGCCAAGGAACATCACAATGAGCAGTTCTTC. Its protein is CSAKEHHNEQFF.

On this clonotype itself: This beta chain slipped into a library made for alpha chains as a stray read, so its size is not meaningful. The CDR3 bases are TGTGCCAGCAGCCAGGAGGGGGGGACAGATACGCAGTATTTT. As protein: CASSQEGGTDTQYF. The chain combines TRBV7-6 with TRBJ2-3; TRBD2 might be the D (7 bases). The CDR3 spans 14 residues. The ends were cut back, 5 bases at V and 3 bases at J, with 12 bases in the middle. The germline CDR1 and CDR2 sequences are SGHVS and FNYEAQ.